The 3 T cell receptor beta chains listed next were all sequenced from one sample in a study of blood T cells in healthy people across ages. It was with a sample-barcoded 5' primer and a J-beta primer mix that a second PCR of roughly 7 to 12 cycles was run. MiXCR, applied by TCRdb to the 5' RACE reads, yields one record per CDR3 protein. The repertoire holds more than 900,000 distinct CDR3 sequences, approximately 32% seen once, with roughly 10% in the top ten. The data also belong to a second study, concerning T cells of mothers and their children.

What was sequenced was blood. The receptors were gathered from a woman in her thirties or forties in good health.

On this clonotype itself: A much larger clone sits a single nucleotide away, making a read error possible. The V and J genes are TRBV5-1 and TRBJ2-5, with D perhaps TRBD2 (7 bases). The CDR3 has 15 residues. CDR1 SGHRS and CDR2 YFSETQ come from the germline V gene. Deletions cut 3 bases from V and 11 bases from J, with 23 bases between. This CDR3 reads CASSSQGRVDNEQYF. DNA of the CDR3: TGCGCCAGCAGCTCGCAGGGGAGGGTGGACAATGAGCAGTACTTC.

This clonotype was recorded many times. The rearrangement links TRBV28 to TRBJ2-4, with 9 nucleotides matching TRBD1. J was trimmed by 6 bases and V by 5 bases; bases with no gene match: 8. CDR3 length: 15 residues. Germline V gene data show CDR1 as MDHEN and CDR2 as SYDVKM. The CDR3 DNA reads TGTGCCAGCAGTCCGACCGGGACAGGGTCAAACATTCAGTACTTC. Translated: CASSPTGTGSNIQYF.

This clonotype is a singleton in its sample. The V and J genes are TRBV20-1 and TRBJ1-1; D remains ambiguous. V dropped 3 bases and J dropped 0 bases, with 8 bases sitting between them. The CDR3 runs 13 residues. Per germline, CDR1 DFQATT and CDR2 SNEGSKA (reference sequence). Here the CDR3 DNA reads TGCAGTGCTAGTCCGGATATGAACACTGAAGCTTTCTTT. This codes for CSASPDMNTEAFF.